The entry below gives a single TCR beta chain sequence along with its context. This record belongs to a study of siplizumab effects on memory and regulatory T cells. Profiled with immunoSEQ multiplex PCR; TCRdb holds only in-frame clones, not every one. The table records 70,000 to 90,000 clones, just over 90% of them present only once. Trimming cost V 4 bases and J 4 bases, with 13 bases left between them. CDR3 size: 14 residues. Germline V gene data show CDR1 as LNHDA and CDR2 as SQIVND (reference sequence). The clonotype originates from a human donor in good health. Sequencing input: CD8+ T cells sorted from blood. This sequence joins TRBV19 and TRBJ1-2; no definite D call. CDR3 DNA sequence: TGTGCCAGTAGTACAAGCGGGAACCTCTATGGCTACACCTTC. Protein product: CASSTSGNLYGYTF.